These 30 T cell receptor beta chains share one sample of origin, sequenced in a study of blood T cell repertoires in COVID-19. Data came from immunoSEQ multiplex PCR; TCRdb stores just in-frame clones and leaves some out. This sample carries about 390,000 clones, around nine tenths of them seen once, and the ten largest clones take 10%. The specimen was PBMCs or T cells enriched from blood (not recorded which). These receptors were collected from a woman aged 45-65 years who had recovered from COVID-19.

The CDR3 DNA is TGTGCCAGCAGTAGTGACAGAAGCCAGTTCGCGAACACCGGGGAGCTGTTTTTT. It encodes CASSSDRSQFANTGELFF. The chain joins TRBV27 to TRBJ2-2, with a tentative D call TRBD1 (5 bases). The germline gives CDR1 MNHEY, CDR2 SMNVEV (reference sequence). Deletions cut 5 bases from V and 0 bases from J, with 19 bases between. The CDR3 runs to 18 residues.

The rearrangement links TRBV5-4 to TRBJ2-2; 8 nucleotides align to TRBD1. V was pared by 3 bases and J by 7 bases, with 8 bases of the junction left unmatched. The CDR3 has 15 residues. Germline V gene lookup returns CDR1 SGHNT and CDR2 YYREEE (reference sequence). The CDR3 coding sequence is TGTGCCAGCAGCTCGAAGACAGGGGCATACGGGGAGCTGTTTTTT. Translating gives CASSSKTGAYGELFF.

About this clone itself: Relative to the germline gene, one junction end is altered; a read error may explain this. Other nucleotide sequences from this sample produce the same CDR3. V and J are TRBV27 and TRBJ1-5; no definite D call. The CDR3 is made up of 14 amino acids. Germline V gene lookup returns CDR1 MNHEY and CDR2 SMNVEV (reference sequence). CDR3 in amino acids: CASSLSYSNQPQHF. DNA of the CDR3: TGTGCCAGCAGTCTATCCTATAGCAATCAGCCCCAGCATTTT.

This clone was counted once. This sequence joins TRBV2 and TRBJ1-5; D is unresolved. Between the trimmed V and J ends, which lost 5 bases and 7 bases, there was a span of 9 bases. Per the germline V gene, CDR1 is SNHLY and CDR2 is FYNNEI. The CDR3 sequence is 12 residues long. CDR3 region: CASSLGWQPQHF. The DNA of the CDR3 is TGTGCCAGCAGTTTGGGCTGGCAGCCCCAGCATTTT. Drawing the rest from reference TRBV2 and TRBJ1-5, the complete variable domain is EPEVTQTPSHQVTQMGQEVILRCVPISNHLYFYWYRQILGQKVEFLVSFYNNEISEKSEIFDDQFSVERPDGSNFTLKIRSTKLEDSAMYFCASSLGWQPQHFGDGTRLSIL.

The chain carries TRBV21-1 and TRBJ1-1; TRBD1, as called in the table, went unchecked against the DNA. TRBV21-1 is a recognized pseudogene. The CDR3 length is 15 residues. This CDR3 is CASSKKQKTNTEAFF. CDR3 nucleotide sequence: TGTGCCAGCAGCAAAAAACAGAAGACGAACACTGAAGCTTTCTTT.

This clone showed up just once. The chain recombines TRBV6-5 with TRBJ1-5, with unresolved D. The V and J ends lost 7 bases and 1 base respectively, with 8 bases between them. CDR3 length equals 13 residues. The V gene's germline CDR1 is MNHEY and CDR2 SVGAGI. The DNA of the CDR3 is TGTGCCAGCAAGGAGGACAGCAATCAGCCCCAGCATTTT. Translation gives CASKEDSNQPQHF.

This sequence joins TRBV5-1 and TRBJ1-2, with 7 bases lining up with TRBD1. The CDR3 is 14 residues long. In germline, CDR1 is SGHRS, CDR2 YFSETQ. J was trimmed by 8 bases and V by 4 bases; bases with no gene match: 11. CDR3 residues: CASSPRQGGDGYTF. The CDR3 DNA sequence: TGCGCCAGCAGCCCTCGACAGGGTGGGGACGGCTACACCTTC.

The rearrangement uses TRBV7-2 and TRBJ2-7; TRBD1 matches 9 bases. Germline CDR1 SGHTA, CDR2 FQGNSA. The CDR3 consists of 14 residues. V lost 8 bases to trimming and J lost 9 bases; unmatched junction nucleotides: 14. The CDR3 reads CASASTGGRGGQYF. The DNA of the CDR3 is TGTGCCAGCGCGTCAACAGGGGGCCGTGGAGGGCAGTACTTC.

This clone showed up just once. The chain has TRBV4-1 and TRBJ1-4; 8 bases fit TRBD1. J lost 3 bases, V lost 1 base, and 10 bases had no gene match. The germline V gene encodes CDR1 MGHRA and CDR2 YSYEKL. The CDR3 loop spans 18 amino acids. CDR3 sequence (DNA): TGCGCCAGCAGCCAAGTATCAGGGGGCAGGGGGGCTAATGAAAAACTGTTTTTT. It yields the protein CASSQVSGGRGANEKLFF.

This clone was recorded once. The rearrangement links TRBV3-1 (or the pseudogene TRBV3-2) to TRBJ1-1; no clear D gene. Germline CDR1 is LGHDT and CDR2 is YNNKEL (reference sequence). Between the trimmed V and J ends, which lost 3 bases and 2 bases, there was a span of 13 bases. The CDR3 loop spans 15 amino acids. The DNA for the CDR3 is TGTGCCAGCAGCCAGAGAGGTTTTCACAACACTGAAGCTTTCTTT. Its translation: CASSQRGFHNTEAFF.

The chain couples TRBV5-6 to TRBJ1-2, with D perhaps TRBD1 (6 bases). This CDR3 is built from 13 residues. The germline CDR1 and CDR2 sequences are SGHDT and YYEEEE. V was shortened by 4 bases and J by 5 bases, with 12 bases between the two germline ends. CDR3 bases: TGTGCCAGCAGCATCGACACAGGGTATGGCTACACCTTC. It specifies CASSIDTGYGYTF.

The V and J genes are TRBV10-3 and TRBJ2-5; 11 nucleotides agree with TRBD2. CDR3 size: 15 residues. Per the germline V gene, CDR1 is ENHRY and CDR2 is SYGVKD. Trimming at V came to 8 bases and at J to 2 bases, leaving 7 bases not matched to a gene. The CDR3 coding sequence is TGTGCCATCGATAGCGGGGGGGCGCGTCAAGAGACCCAGTACTTC. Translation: CAIDSGGARQETQYF.

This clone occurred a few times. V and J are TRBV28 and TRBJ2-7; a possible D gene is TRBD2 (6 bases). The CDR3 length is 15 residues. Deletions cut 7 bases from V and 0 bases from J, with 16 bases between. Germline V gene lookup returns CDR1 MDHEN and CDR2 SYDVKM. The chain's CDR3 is CASIPDGGPSYEQYF. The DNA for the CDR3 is TGTGCCAGCATTCCCGACGGGGGACCCTCCTACGAGCAGTACTTC. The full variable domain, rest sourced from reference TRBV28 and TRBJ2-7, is DVKVTQSSRYLVKRTGEKVFLECVQDMDHENMFWYRQDPGLGLRLIYFSYDVKMKEKGDIPEGYSVSREKKERFSLILESASTNQTSMYLCASIPDGGPSYEQYFGPGTRLTVT.

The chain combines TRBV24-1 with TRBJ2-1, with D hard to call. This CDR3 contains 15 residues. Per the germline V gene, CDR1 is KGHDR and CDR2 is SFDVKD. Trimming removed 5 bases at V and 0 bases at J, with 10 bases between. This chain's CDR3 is CATSGGWSSYNEQFF. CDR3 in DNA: TGTGCCACCAGTGGTGGATGGAGCTCCTACAATGAGCAGTTCTTC.

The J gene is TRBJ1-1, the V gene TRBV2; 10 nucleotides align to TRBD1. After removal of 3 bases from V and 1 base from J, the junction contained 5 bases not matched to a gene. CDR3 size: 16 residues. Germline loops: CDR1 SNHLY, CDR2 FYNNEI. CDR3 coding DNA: TGTGCCAGCAGTGAGAGGACAGGGGGTACGAACACTGAAGCTTTCTTT. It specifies CASSERTGGTNTEAFF. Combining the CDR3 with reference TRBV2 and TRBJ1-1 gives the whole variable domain EPEVTQTPSHQVTQMGQEVILRCVPISNHLYFYWYRQILGQKVEFLVSFYNNEISEKSEIFDDQFSVERPDGSNFTLKIRSTKLEDSAMYFCASSERTGGTNTEAFFGQGTRLTVV.

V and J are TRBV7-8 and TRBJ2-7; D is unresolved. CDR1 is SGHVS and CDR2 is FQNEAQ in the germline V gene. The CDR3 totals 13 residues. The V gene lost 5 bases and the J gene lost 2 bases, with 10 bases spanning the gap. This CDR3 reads CASSPPSTYEQYF. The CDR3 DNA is TGTGCCAGCAGCCCCCCGAGTACCTACGAGCAGTACTTC.

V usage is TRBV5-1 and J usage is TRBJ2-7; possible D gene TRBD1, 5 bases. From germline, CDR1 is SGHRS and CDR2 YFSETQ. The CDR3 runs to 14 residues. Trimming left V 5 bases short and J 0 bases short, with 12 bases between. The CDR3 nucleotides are TGCGCCAGCAGTCAAGGGGCTAGCTCCTACGAGCAGTACTTC. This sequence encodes CASSQGASSYEQYF.

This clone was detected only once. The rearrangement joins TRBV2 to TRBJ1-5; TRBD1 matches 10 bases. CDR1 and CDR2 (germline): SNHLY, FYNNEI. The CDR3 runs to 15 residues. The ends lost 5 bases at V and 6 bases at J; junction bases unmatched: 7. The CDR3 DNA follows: TGTGCCAGCAGTAAAGACAGGGGGCAGGGTCAGCCCCAGCATTTT. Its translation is CASSKDRGQGQPQHF.

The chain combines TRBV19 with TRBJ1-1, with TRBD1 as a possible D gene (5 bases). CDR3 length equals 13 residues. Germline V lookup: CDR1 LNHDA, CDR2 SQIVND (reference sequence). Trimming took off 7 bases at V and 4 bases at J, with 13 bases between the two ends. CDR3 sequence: CASTPWGGTEAFF. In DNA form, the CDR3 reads TGTGCCAGTACCCCCTGGGGGGGCACTGAAGCTTTCTTT.

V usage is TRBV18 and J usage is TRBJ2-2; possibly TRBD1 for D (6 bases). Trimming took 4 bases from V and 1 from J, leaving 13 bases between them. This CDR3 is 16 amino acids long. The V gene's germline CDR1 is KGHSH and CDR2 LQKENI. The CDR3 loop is CASSRQGFQNTGELFF. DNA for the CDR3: TGTGCCAGCTCACGCCAGGGGTTTCAGAACACCGGGGAGCTGTTTTTT. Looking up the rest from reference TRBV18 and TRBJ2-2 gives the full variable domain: NAGVMQNPRHLVRRRGQEARLRCSPMKGHSHVYWYRQLPEEGLKFMVYLQKENIIDESGMPKERFSAEFPKEGPSILRIQQVVRGDSAAYFCASSRQGFQNTGELFFGEGSRLTVL.

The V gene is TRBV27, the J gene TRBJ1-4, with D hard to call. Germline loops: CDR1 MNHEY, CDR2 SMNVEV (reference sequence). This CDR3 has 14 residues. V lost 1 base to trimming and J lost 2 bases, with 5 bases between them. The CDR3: CASSLFGTNEKLFF. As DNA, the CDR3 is TGTGCCAGCAGTTTATTCGGTACTAATGAAAAACTGTTTTTT.

CDR3 amino acids: CASSKQGGLQPQHF. The CDR3, as DNA: TGTGCCAGCAGTAAACAGGGGGGACTCCAGCCCCAGCATTTT. The V gene is TRBV2, the J gene TRBJ1-5; 8 nucleotides align to TRBD1. V gave up 5 bases and J gave up 7 bases; unmatched junction bases: 7. This CDR3 comprises 14 residues. CDR1 and CDR2 (germline): SNHLY, FYNNEI.

The CDR3 bases are TGTGCCAGTAGTATAGATCGGGCGGGGTGGAGCACAGATACGCAGTATTTT. It yields the protein CASSIDRAGWSTDTQYF. The chain couples TRBV19 to TRBJ2-3; D is possibly TRBD2 (6 bases). Per the germline V gene, CDR1 is LNHDA and CDR2 is SQIVND (reference sequence). Deletions cut 0 bases from V and 0 bases from J, with 13 bases between. The CDR3 runs 17 residues.

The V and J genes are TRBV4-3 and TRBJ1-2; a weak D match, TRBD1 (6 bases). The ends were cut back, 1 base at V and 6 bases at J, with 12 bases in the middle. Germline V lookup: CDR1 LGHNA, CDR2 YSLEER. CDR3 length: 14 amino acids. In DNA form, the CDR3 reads TGCGCCAGCAGCCAAGTAGGGGGATTGAATGGCTACACCTTC. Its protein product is CASSQVGGLNGYTF.

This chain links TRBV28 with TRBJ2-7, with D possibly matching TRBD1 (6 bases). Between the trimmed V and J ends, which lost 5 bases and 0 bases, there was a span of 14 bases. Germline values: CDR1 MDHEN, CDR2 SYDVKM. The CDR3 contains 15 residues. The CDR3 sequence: CASSGATGFSYEQYF. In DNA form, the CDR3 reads TGTGCCAGCAGTGGGGCCACAGGGTTCTCCTACGAGCAGTACTTC.

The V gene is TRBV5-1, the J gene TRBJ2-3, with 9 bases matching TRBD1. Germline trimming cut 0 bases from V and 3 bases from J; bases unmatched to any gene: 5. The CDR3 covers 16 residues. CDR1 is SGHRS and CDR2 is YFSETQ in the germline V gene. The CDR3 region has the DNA TGCGCCAGCAGCTTGGCCGACAGGGGGATGACAGATACGCAGTATTTT. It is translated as CASSLADRGMTDTQYF.

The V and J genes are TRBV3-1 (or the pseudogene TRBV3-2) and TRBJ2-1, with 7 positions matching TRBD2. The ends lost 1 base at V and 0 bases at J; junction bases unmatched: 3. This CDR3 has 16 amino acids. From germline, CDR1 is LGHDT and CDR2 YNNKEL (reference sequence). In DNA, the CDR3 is TGTGCCAGCAGCCAAGCTAGCGGCAGCTCCTACAATGAGCAGTTCTTC. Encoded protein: CASSQASGSSYNEQFF.

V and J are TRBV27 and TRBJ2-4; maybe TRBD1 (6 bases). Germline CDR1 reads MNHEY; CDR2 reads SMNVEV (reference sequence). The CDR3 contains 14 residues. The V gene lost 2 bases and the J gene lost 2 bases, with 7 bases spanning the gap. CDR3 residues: CASSLQGSKNIQYF. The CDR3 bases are TGTGCCAGCAGTTTACAGGGGTCCAAAAACATTCAGTACTTC.

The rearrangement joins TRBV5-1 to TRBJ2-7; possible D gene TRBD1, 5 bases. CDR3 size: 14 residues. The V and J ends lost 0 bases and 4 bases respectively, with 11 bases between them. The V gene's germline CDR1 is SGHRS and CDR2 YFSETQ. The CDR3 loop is CASSLEGPQYEQYF. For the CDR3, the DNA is TGCGCCAGCAGCTTGGAGGGGCCCCAATACGAGCAGTACTTC. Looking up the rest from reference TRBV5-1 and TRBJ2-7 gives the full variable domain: KAGVTQTPRYLIKTRGQQVTLSCSPISGHRSVSWYQQTPGQGLQFLFEYFSETQRNKGNFPGRFSGRQFSNSRSEMNVSTLELGDSALYLCASSLEGPQYEQYFGPGTRLTVT.

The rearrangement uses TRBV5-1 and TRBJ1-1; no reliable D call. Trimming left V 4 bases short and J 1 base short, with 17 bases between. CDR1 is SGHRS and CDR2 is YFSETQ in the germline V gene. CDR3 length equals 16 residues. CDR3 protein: CASSPQPGRPNTEAFF. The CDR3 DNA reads TGCGCCAGCAGCCCCCAGCCAGGTCGGCCGAACACTGAAGCTTTCTTT.